This T cell receptor beta chain was identified during a study of response to subunit inactivated influenza vaccine. The study, taken as a whole, reports: Only a handful of new T cells, the authors suggested, are recruited with each seasonal influenza vaccination.

TCRdb fed the RT-PCR reads into MiXCR, producing one record per CDR3 protein. The sample lists about 830,000 distinct CDR3 sequences; around 18% were seen once. In the case of this clonotype: Its antigen is not identified.

The germline gives CDR1 MNHEY, CDR2 SVGEGT. This CDR3 comprises 14 residues. Trimming removed 2 bases from V and 5 bases from J, with 13 bases in between. The TCR comes from a man between 50 and 59 years old who received an inactivated influenza vaccine. Here the sequenced sample was PBMCs from blood, taken roughly 5 days after vaccination. The genes are TRBV6-2 or TRBV6-3 and TRBJ2-7; D is possibly TRBD2 (6 bases). Written as DNA, the CDR3 is TGTGCCAGCAGTTACCCCTGGGACTCAGACGAGCAGTACTTC. Its translation: CASSYPWDSDEQYF.